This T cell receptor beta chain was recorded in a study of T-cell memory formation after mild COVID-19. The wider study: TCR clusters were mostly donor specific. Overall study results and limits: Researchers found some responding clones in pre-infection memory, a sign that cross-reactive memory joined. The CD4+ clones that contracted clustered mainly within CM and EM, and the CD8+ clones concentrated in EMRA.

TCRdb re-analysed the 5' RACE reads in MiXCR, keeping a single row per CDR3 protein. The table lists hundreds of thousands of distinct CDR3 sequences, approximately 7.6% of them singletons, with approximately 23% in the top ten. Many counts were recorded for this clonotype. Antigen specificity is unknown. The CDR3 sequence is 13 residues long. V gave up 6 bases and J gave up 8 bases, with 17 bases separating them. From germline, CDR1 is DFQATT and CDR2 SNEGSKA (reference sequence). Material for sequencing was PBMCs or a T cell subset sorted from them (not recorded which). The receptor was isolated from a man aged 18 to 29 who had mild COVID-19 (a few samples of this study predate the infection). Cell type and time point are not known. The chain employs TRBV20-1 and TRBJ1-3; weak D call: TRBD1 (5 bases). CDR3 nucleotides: TGCAGTGCCTCCAAGGGCAGGGCTGACACCATATATTTT. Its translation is CSASKGRADTIYF.